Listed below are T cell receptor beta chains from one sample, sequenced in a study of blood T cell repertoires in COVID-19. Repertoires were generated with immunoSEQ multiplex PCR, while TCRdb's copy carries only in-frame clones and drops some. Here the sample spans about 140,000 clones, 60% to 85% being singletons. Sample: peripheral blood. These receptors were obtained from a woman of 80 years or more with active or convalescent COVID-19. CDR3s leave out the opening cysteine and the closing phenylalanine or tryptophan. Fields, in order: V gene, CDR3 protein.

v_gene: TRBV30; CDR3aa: AWSVVPGLTNEKLF
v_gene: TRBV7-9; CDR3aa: ASSFYKRGGYEQY
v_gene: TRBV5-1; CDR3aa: ASSLGPTSGGTYEQY
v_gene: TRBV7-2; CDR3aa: ASSLALRETQY
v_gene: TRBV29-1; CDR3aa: SVSPLSGWETQY
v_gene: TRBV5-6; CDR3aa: ASSLGFGEKLF
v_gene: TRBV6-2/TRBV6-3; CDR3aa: ASSYLGRGNQPQH
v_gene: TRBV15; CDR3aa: ATRAGRGGYT
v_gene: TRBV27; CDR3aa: ASSLISGDGYT
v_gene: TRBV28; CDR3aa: ASSSPAGSAGGYT
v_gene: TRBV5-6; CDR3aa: ASSPDRGHGYT
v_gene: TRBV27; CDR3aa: ASSLGWGQPYEQY
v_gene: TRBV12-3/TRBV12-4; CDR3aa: ASRGTAPEAF
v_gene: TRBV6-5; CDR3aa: ASSPSKRRTPEQF
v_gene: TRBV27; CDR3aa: ASHRQGEETQY
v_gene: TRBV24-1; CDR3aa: ATSDRGTSGGAVNTGELF
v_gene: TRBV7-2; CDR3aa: ASRDRANEKLF
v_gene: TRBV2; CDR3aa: ASSDRVKLYEQY
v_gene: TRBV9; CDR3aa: ASSVSQTAYGYT
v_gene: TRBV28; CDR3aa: ASSFRDEQF
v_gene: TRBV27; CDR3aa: ASSRRSGGWEITEAF
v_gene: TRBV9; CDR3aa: ASSVYPSSGGGSGANVLT
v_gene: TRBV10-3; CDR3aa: AISDATSRYGYT
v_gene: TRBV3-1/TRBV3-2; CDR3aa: ASSQEKRGYPWEQY
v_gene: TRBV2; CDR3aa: ASSEAGSGANVLT
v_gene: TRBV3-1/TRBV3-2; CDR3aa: ASSVETSGGSGEQF
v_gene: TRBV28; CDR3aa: ASRGDRTMSSYNSPLH
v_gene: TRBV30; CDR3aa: ACRGQSSYNSPLH
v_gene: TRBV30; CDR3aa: AWSVRRGQGVNSPLH
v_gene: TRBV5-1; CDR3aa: ASSQTGTGLLETQY
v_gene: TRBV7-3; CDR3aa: ASSSGGQEETQY